This entry lists 18 T cell receptor beta chains sequenced from one sample in a study of T cell repertoires in cytomegalovirus infection. MiXCR, applied by TCRdb to the reads, yields one record per CDR3 protein. The table shows nearly 550,000 distinct CDR3 sequences, with 16% occurring only once. Sequenced sample: CD8+ T cells from PBMCs. The receptors originated from a human donor in good health (CMV status not recorded). Some clones in this sample may be carry-over from other donors' samples.

The table lists this clonotype with a few counts. This chain links TRBV20-1 with TRBJ2-3, with 7 bases fitting TRBD2. V shed 2 bases, J shed 3 bases, and the junction held 11 bases outside the gene matches. This CDR3 region has 16 residues. The germline V gene encodes CDR1 DFQATT and CDR2 SNEGSKA (reference sequence). The CDR3 sequence: CSARPWGLRETDTQYF. Written as DNA, the CDR3 is TGCAGTGCTAGACCCTGGGGTTTGCGGGAGACAGATACGCAGTATTTT.

The chain is built from TRBV11-2 and TRBJ2-1; TRBD2 matches at 9 bases. The CDR3 is made up of 15 amino acids. The V gene's germline CDR1 is SGHAT and CDR2 FQNNGV. The junction had 5 bases not matched to a gene; V was cut back by 1 base and J by 7 bases. This CDR3 reads CASSLGASGKNEQFF. In DNA, the CDR3 is TGTGCCAGCAGCTTAGGCGCTAGCGGGAAGAATGAGCAGTTCTTC.

This clonotype was recorded at least ten times. The V call is TRBV4-2, the J call TRBJ2-2; D ambiguous. The CDR3 totals 18 residues. V lost 3 bases to trimming and J lost 3 bases, with 20 bases between them. The germline CDR1 and CDR2 sequences are LGHNA and YNFKEQ. CDR3 nucleotide sequence: TGTGCCAGCAGCCAGGCCTCCCACTCAACGCCACACACCGGGGAGCTGTTTTTT. Amino acids: CASSQASHSTPHTGELFF.

This clonotype was seen repeatedly, ten times or more. The V gene is TRBV10-3, the J gene TRBJ1-2; weak D call: TRBD1 (5 bases). CDR1 and CDR2 (germline): ENHRY, SYGVKD. V lost 2 bases and J lost 2, with 12 bases in between. This CDR3 region has 15 residues. CDR3 nucleotide sequence: TGTGCCATCAGTGAGGAGGACAACCCGAACTATGGCTACACCTTC. This translates into CAISEEDNPNYGYTF.

There are many counts of this clonotype. This rearrangement joins TRBV7-3 to TRBJ2-1; a weak D match, TRBD1 (6 bases). This CDR3 has 15 residues. V lost 2 bases to trimming and J lost 2 bases, with 10 bases between them. In germline, CDR1 is SGHTA, CDR2 FQGTGA. CDR3 loop: CASSLRRGPYNEQFF. CDR3 in DNA: TGTGCCAGCAGCTTACGCAGGGGACCCTACAATGAGCAGTTCTTC.

This chain joins TRBV11-3 and TRBJ1-3; D gene uncertain. Trimming took off 5 bases at V and 0 bases at J, with 11 bases between the two ends. Germline CDR1 SGHNT, CDR2 YENEEA. This CDR3 has 15 amino acids. The CDR3 protein is CASSPNSDSGNTIYF. As DNA, the CDR3 is TGTGCCAGCAGCCCAAACAGCGACTCTGGAAACACCATATATTTT.

Ten or more counts support this clonotype. The chain joins TRBV6-1 to TRBJ2-7; D unclear. CDR3 length: 16 residues. The germline V and J ends were trimmed by 5 bases and 1 base, with 18 bases remaining between them. CDR1 is MNHNS, CDR2 SASEGT, per germline. Here the CDR3 DNA reads TGTGCCAGCAGTCGAGCCTCGTGGGGTGATTCCTACGAGCAGTACTTC. It encodes CASSRASWGDSYEQYF.

This clonotype has more than one count but fewer than ten. V is TRBV5-6 and J is TRBJ1-4; possible D gene TRBD1, 5 bases. Trimming left V 0 bases short and J 8 bases short, with 17 bases between. From germline, CDR1 is SGHDT and CDR2 YYEEEE. The CDR3 has 16 amino acids. CDR3 residues: CASSLEGLDWREKLFF. The CDR3 DNA is TGTGCCAGCAGCTTGGAGGGACTAGATTGGAGAGAAAAACTGTTTTTT.

This clonotype appeared many times. The chain couples TRBV12-5 to TRBJ1-1; no reliable D call. The length of the CDR3 is 12 residues. Trimming cost V 6 bases and J 3 bases, with 8 bases left between them. Germline V gives CDR1 LGHNT, CDR2 FRNRAP. The CDR3 loop is CASGVRYTEAFF. Written as DNA, the CDR3 is TGTGCTAGTGGCGTAAGGTACACTGAAGCTTTCTTT.

V usage is TRBV19 and J usage is TRBJ2-2; no clear D. Trimming pared 1 base from V and 6 bases from J, leaving 18 bases between. From germline, CDR1 is LNHDA and CDR2 SQIVND (reference sequence). The CDR3 contains 17 residues. The CDR3 region is CASSIAATSPGAGELFF. The CDR3 bases are TGTGCCAGTAGTATAGCGGCGACATCACCGGGCGCCGGGGAGCTGTTTTTT.

Many counts were recorded for this clonotype. V usage is TRBV7-6 and J usage is TRBJ2-7; tentatively, D is TRBD1 or TRBD2 (5 bases each). Germline values: CDR1 SGHVS, CDR2 FNYEAQ. Trimming stripped 5 bases from V and 3 bases from J, with 11 bases between. CDR3 length: 13 residues. The CDR3 is CASSLGEVYEQYF. The CDR3 DNA follows: TGTGCCAGCAGCCTGGGGGAAGTCTACGAGCAGTACTTC.

This clonotype was seen many times. V gene TRBV28 combines with J gene TRBJ1-5; D might be TRBD1 (5 bases). The CDR3 has 16 amino acids. Germline V CDR1 and CDR2: MDHEN, SYDVKM. With 6 bases removed from V and 0 bases from J, the gap between germline ends came to 15 bases. The CDR3: CASRDPGTYSNQPQHF. CDR3 nucleotide sequence: TGTGCCAGCAGGGACCCCGGGACTTATAGCAATCAGCCCCAGCATTTT.

This rearrangement joins TRBV6-2 or TRBV6-3 to TRBJ2-1; possibly TRBD1 or TRBD2 for D (5 bases each). CDR3 length: 13 residues. Trimming cost V 11 bases and J 6 bases, with 17 bases left between them. Germline assignment: CDR1 MNHEY and CDR2 SVGEGT. CDR3: CAAAGTSLNEQFF. CDR3 DNA sequence: TGTGCCGCGGCCGGGACCTCACTCAATGAGCAGTTCTTC.

This clonotype was recorded a few times. The chain employs TRBV24-1 and TRBJ2-1; possible D gene TRBD2, 6 bases. The CDR3 length is 17 residues. Trimming pared 4 bases from V and 7 bases from J, leaving 22 bases between. The V gene's germline CDR1 is KGHDR and CDR2 SFDVKD. CDR3 in amino acids: CATSDPYTGGERNEQFF. CDR3 DNA sequence: TGTGCCACCAGTGACCCCTATACGGGCGGGGAGAGGAATGAGCAGTTCTTC.

This clonotype has ten or more counts. The genes are TRBV27 and TRBJ1-5; D uncertain. The V gene lost 6 bases and the J gene lost 3 bases, with 9 bases spanning the gap. The V gene's germline CDR1 is MNHEY and CDR2 SMNVEV (reference sequence). The CDR3 runs to 13 residues. In nucleotides, the CDR3 is TGTGCCAGCAGGGTGGGAGACAATCAGCCCCAGCATTTT. This gives the protein CASRVGDNQPQHF.

DNA of the CDR3: TGCGCCAGCGCCAGCCGGGACGGCTACGAGCAGTACTTC. As protein: CASASRDGYEQYF. The J gene is TRBJ2-7, the V gene TRBV4-1; the D gene could be TRBD1 or TRBD2 (5 bases each). CDR1 and CDR2 (germline): MGHRA, YSYEKL. The CDR3 length is 13 residues. The germline V and J ends were trimmed by 8 bases and 3 bases, with 14 bases remaining between them.

This clonotype was detected many times. The V gene is TRBV24-1, the J gene TRBJ2-7, with 7 bases that match TRBD2. Germline-derived CDR1 and CDR2 are KGHDR and SFDVKD. This CDR3 comprises 18 residues. Losses at the gene ends were 0 bases for V and 8 bases for J; bases not matched to a gene: 18. The CDR3 DNA reads TGTGCCACCAGTGATTTGGGGGGGGTGGATGGAAAAGGAGAAAAGCAGTACTTC. It codes for CATSDLGGVDGKGEKQYF.

This clonotype showed up just once. J is TRBJ2-2 and V is TRBV28, with TRBD2 matching over 8 bases. Germline-derived CDR1 and CDR2 are MDHEN and SYDVKM. The length of the CDR3 is 18 residues. Trimming at V came to 3 bases and at J to 1 base, leaving 10 bases not matched to a gene. Written as DNA, the CDR3 is TGTGCCAGCAGTTTGGACGGGGCGGGAGGCGGGAACACCGGGGAGCTGTTTTTT. It is translated as CASSLDGAGGGNTGELFF.